This T cell receptor (beta chain) was captured in a study of radiotherapy plus CTLA-4 blockade in lung cancer. Study-wide findings and caveats: Early shifts in blood T cell clones, with interferon-beta, reportedly predicted response best. Clones derived from tumor TCRs expanded in blood after radiotherapy plus ipilimumab.

Assay used: immunoSEQ multiplex PCR; TCRdb lists only in-frame clones, some missing. The sample has about 98,000 clones, around 83% seen once. Concerning this clone itself: As yet, its antigen is unknown.

The receptor's source is a human donor with non-small cell lung cancer who had a partial response to radiotherapy plus ipilimumab. Specimen: peripheral blood, collected from a patient treated with radiotherapy plus ipilimumab.

The CDR3 reads CASWPGAQETQYF. CDR3 nucleotides: TGTGCCAGCTGGCCGGGAGCCCAAGAGACCCAGTACTTC. The rearrangement links TRBV28 to TRBJ2-5, with a weak D call TRBD2 (6 bases). Trimming pared 8 bases from V and 1 base from J, leaving 11 bases between. The CDR3 contains 13 residues. Germline CDR1 and CDR2: MDHEN and SYDVKM.